This passage covers 25 T cell receptor beta chains from one sample sequenced in a study of blood T cell repertoires in COVID-19. TCRdb's copy holds only in-frame clones and misses some; the assay was immunoSEQ multiplex PCR. Among 45,000 to 60,000 clones listed, about 89% were seen once. Sequences were obtained from peripheral blood. The receptors shown here come from an older man with active COVID-19.

The chain is built from TRBV18 and TRBJ2-5, with 10 bases identical to TRBD2. Germline V gene lookup returns CDR1 KGHSH and CDR2 LQKENI. The CDR3 runs to 16 residues. The V segment lost 4 bases and the J segment 0 bases; nucleotides outside the gene matches: 5. The CDR3 region is CASSRGLADYQETQYF. CDR3 nucleotide sequence: TGTGCCAGCTCACGAGGACTAGCGGATTACCAAGAGACCCAGTACTTC.

J is TRBJ2-1 and V is TRBV6-4; D possibly corresponds to TRBD1 (6 bases). Trimming pared 4 bases from V and 0 bases from J, leaving 10 bases between. This CDR3 has 15 amino acids. The germline V gene has CDR1 MRHNA and CDR2 SNTAGT. DNA for the CDR3: TGTGCCAGCAGTGCAACAGGGATCTCCTACAATGAGCAGTTCTTC. Translating it yields CASSATGISYNEQFF.

The rearrangement links TRBV19 to TRBJ1-4; 7 bases are shared with TRBD1. J gave up 8 bases and V 8 bases, and 14 bases lay outside the gene matches. The CDR3 is 15 residues long. Germline CDR1 and CDR2: LNHDA and SQIVND (reference sequence). This CDR3 reads CASAGETGRREKLFF. DNA of the CDR3: TGTGCCAGTGCCGGGGAGACAGGGAGGAGGGAAAAACTGTTTTTT.

V gene TRBV20-1 combines with J gene TRBJ2-5, with 10 bases lining up with TRBD1. CDR1 DFQATT and CDR2 SNEGSKA come from the germline V gene (reference sequence). The ends lost 3 bases at V and 11 bases at J; junction bases unmatched: 12. The length of the CDR3 is 14 residues. CDR3: CSASGLGQGRSQYF. CDR3 coding DNA: TGCAGTGCTAGTGGCTTGGGACAGGGGCGATCTCAGTACTTC.

J is TRBJ2-5 and V is TRBV10-3; 9 bases are a match to TRBD2. Germline loops: CDR1 ENHRY, CDR2 SYGVKD. This CDR3 is 15 amino acids long. V lost 2 bases and J lost 4; bases outside the gene matches: 5. CDR3: CAISEETGLAETQYF. CDR3 coding DNA: TGTGCCATCAGTGAGGAAACGGGACTAGCAGAGACCCAGTACTTC.

For this clone: One junction end does not reproduce the germline sequence, and a read error may be involved. The chain couples TRBV7-3 to TRBJ2-3, with a tentative D call TRBD2 (5 bases). The CDR3 has 13 residues. From germline, CDR1 is SGHTA and CDR2 FQGTGA. CDR3 in amino acids: CASSTGFSDMQYF. The CDR3 coding sequence is TGTGCCAGCAGCACGGGATTTTCAGATATGCAGTATTTT.

This chain connects TRBV28 to TRBJ1-6; maybe TRBD1 (5 bases). The germline CDR1 and CDR2 sequences are MDHEN and SYDVKM. The CDR3 runs 14 residues. Trimming removed 8 bases at V and 10 bases at J, with 18 bases between. CDR3 nucleotide sequence: TGTGCCAGCTCTGGGGGGAGCCCTGAGTCACCCCTCCACTTT. Amino acid sequence: CASSGGSPESPLHF.

This rearrangement joins TRBV5-6 to TRBJ1-4, with 11 positions matching TRBD1. CDR1 SGHDT and CDR2 YYEEEE come from the germline V gene. The CDR3 has 14 residues. Trimming cost V 4 bases and J 11 bases; bases outside gene matches: 7. The CDR3 nucleotides are TGTGCCAGCAGCCTGGGACAGGGGGTAGGGAAACTGTTTTTT. Translated, it gives CASSLGQGVGKLFF.

This chain connects TRBV5-1 to TRBJ2-3, with TRBD1 matching 7 bases. V was pared by 4 bases and J by 0 bases, with 11 bases of the junction left unmatched. Germline CDR1 SGHRS, CDR2 YFSETQ. This CDR3 contains 17 residues. The CDR3 nucleotides are TGCGCCAGCAGCCCCAACGCCGGGACAGCCAGCACAGATACGCAGTATTTT. It codes for CASSPNAGTASTDTQYF. Full variable domain (outside the CDR3, taken from reference TRBV5-1 and TRBJ2-3): KAGVTQTPRYLIKTRGQQVTLSCSPISGHRSVSWYQQTPGQGLQFLFEYFSETQRNKGNFPGRFSGRQFSNSRSEMNVSTLELGDSALYLCASSPNAGTASTDTQYFGPGTRLTVL.

The chain is built from TRBV10-3 and TRBJ1-5, with D possibly matching TRBD1 (6 bases). There are 13 residues in the CDR3. Trimming cost V 10 bases and J 4 bases, with 14 bases left between them. Looked up from germline, CDR1 is ENHRY and CDR2 is SYGVKD. CDR3 coding DNA: TGTGCCACGCATGCCCAGGGGAATCAGCCCCAGCATTTT. This translates into CATHAQGNQPQHF.

This clone was detected a few times. The chain is built from TRBV3-1 (or the pseudogene TRBV3-2) and TRBJ1-5; possible D gene TRBD1, 6 bases. Trimming left V 3 bases short and J 1 base short, with 10 bases between. Per the germline V gene, CDR1 is LGHDT and CDR2 is YNNKEL (reference sequence). CDR3 length: 15 amino acids. This CDR3 reads CASSQGHLSNQPQHF. The CDR3 DNA reads as TGTGCCAGCAGCCAGGGACATCTCAGCAATCAGCCCCAGCATTTT.

This clone was recorded a few times. The V and J genes are TRBV19 and TRBJ1-1, with 9 bases that match TRBD1. This CDR3 has 16 residues. Germline trimming cut 5 bases from V and 1 base from J; bases unmatched to any gene: 8. Germline CDR1 and CDR2: LNHDA and SQIVND (reference sequence). This CDR3 is CASSPWGTGRNTEAFF. The CDR3 DNA is TGTGCCAGTAGTCCATGGGGGACAGGGCGGAACACTGAAGCTTTCTTT.

The rearrangement links TRBV10-2 to TRBJ2-3; TRBD2 matches 9 bases. The CDR3 has 14 amino acids. The V segment lost 7 bases and the J segment 5 bases; nucleotides outside the gene matches: 7. Germline loops: CDR1 WSHSY, CDR2 SAAADI. CDR3 loop: CASTKRGVGDTQYF. CDR3 nucleotides: TGCGCCAGCACTAAGCGGGGGGTCGGAGATACGCAGTATTTT.

Concerning this clone itself: The junction departs from the called germline gene at one end, perhaps through a read error. The chain employs TRBV7-7 and TRBJ2-3; 8 bases fit TRBD1. The CDR3 sequence is 13 residues long. Germline-derived CDR1 and CDR2 are SSHAT and FNYEAQ (reference sequence). The CDR3 nucleotides read TGTGCTAGCAGCTACGACAGGGGAGATACGCAGTATTTT. This codes for CASSYDRGDTQYF.

The rearrangement joins TRBV19 to TRBJ1-1; 9 bases align to TRBD1. The CDR3 sequence is 12 residues long. Per the germline V gene, CDR1 is LNHDA and CDR2 is SQIVND (reference sequence). V gave up 6 bases and J gave up 7 bases; unmatched junction bases: 3. As DNA, the CDR3 is TGTGCCAGTAGGGACAGGGGCGTTGAAGCTTTCTTT. Translating gives CASRDRGVEAFF.

The chain combines TRBV29-1 with TRBJ2-5, with 8 bases fitting TRBD1. V trimming: 4 bases; J trimming: 5 bases; junction bases outside the gene matches: 6. Germline V gene sequence: CDR1 SQVTM, CDR2 ANQGSEA. The CDR3 has 13 residues. The CDR3 is CSVGGQARETQYF. CDR3 nucleotide sequence: TGCAGCGTTGGGGGACAGGCAAGGGAGACCCAGTACTTC.

Concerning this clone itself: Within the sample, other DNA sequences also encode this same CDR3. The chain has TRBV5-1 and TRBJ2-1, with TRBD1 as a possible D gene (6 bases). Trimming stripped 0 bases from V and 7 bases from J, with 8 bases between. This CDR3 region has 13 residues. Looked up from germline, CDR1 is SGHRS and CDR2 is YFSETQ. The CDR3 coding sequence is TGCGCCAGCAGCTTGGGCGGACAGAATGAGCAGTTCTTC. Protein sequence: CASSLGGQNEQFF.

The V call is TRBV5-1, the J call TRBJ1-1, with 11 bases aligning to TRBD1. The germline V gene encodes CDR1 SGHRS and CDR2 YFSETQ. The CDR3 contains 14 residues. J was trimmed by 5 bases and V by 4 bases; bases with no gene match: 4. CDR3 region: CASSKGQGETEAFF. CDR3 sequence (DNA): TGCGCCAGCAGCAAGGGACAGGGGGAAACTGAAGCTTTCTTT. Based on the CDR3 plus reference TRBV5-1 and TRBJ1-1, the full variable domain is KAGVTQTPRYLIKTRGQQVTLSCSPISGHRSVSWYQQTPGQGLQFLFEYFSETQRNKGNFPGRFSGRQFSNSRSEMNVSTLELGDSALYLCASSKGQGETEAFFGQGTRLTVV.

V is TRBV7-6 and J is TRBJ1-1; 7 nucleotides match TRBD1. Germline V gives CDR1 SGHVS, CDR2 FNYEAQ. Germline trimming cut 1 base from V and 7 bases from J; bases unmatched to any gene: 6. CDR3 size: 14 residues. DNA of the CDR3: TGTGCCAGCAGCTTAGATACAGGGGTAAATGAAGCTTTCTTT. Translating gives CASSLDTGVNEAFF.

The V gene is TRBV9, the J gene TRBJ2-1, with 11 nucleotides matching TRBD2. The CDR3 sequence is 16 residues long. Germline assignment: CDR1 SGDLS and CDR2 YYNGEE. V shed 1 base and J 10 bases; nucleotides not matched to a gene: 10. The CDR3 loop is CASSVSRLAGTLEQFF. The CDR3 bases are TGTGCCAGCAGCGTATCTAGACTAGCGGGGACCTTGGAGCAGTTCTTC.

A single count supports this clone. The chain employs TRBV9 and TRBJ2-3; the match to TRBD2 covers 10 bases. Trimming took 1 base from V and 0 from J; bases not matched to a gene: 5. The CDR3 loop spans 17 amino acids. Germline CDR1 is SGDLS and CDR2 is YYNGEE. CDR3 region: CASSVKVAGGSTDTQYF. Here the CDR3 DNA reads TGTGCCAGCAGCGTAAAAGTAGCGGGGGGAAGCACAGATACGCAGTATTTT.

This clone was seen just once. The chain links TRBV3-1 (or the pseudogene TRBV3-2) to TRBJ1-1; the match to TRBD1 covers 7 bases. The CDR3 runs to 13 residues. Trimming at V came to 6 bases and at J to 4 bases, leaving 5 bases not matched to a gene. The V gene's germline CDR1 is LGHDT and CDR2 YNNKEL (reference sequence). Here the CDR3 reads CASSTGVGTEAFF. The CDR3 DNA sequence: TGTGCCAGCAGTACAGGGGTGGGCACTGAAGCTTTCTTT.

The CDR3 is CASSLVVGSGDRGMNTEAFF. In DNA, the CDR3 is TGTGCCAGCAGCTTGGTTGTCGGTTCCGGGGACAGGGGAATGAACACTGAAGCTTTCTTT. The gene calls are TRBV5-4 and TRBJ1-1; 10 bases are shared with TRBD1. The CDR3 length is 20 residues. V shed 0 bases, J shed 0 bases, and the junction held 14 bases outside the gene matches. The germline CDR1 and CDR2 sequences are SGHNT and YYREEE (reference sequence).

The V and J genes are TRBV28 and TRBJ1-4, with D perhaps TRBD1 (5 bases). Between the trimmed V and J ends, which lost 4 bases and 6 bases, there was a span of 12 bases. The CDR3 is 14 residues long. CDR1 and CDR2 (germline): MDHEN, SYDVKM. CDR3 bases: TGTGCCAGCAGTTCCCCCAGGGTGGATGAAAAACTGTTTTTT. This codes for CASSSPRVDEKLFF.

The chain couples TRBV4-1 to TRBJ1-2; D not resolved. V lost 1 base to trimming and J lost 3 bases, with 12 bases between them. The CDR3 is 15 residues long. Germline V gene lookup returns CDR1 MGHRA and CDR2 YSYEKL. CDR3 residues: CASSQGGPGHYGYTF. The CDR3 DNA sequence: TGCGCCAGCAGCCAAGGAGGGCCAGGACACTATGGCTACACCTTC.